This T cell receptor (beta chain) appears in the sequencing data of a study of CD8 T cells in Susac syndrome. Comments on this clonotype: Its antigen is currently unknown.

Trimming shortened V by 4 bases and J by 7 bases, and 22 bases separated the two germline ends. The CDR3 contains 16 residues. CDR1 MNHEY and CDR2 SMNVEV come from the germline V gene (reference sequence). Sequencing of TCR beta was undertaken in CD8+ and CD4+ T cells derived from blood. Overall study findings and caveats: TCR sequencing and HLA analysis covered a relatively small number of individuals.

Reverse transcription of 0.5 to 1 ug RNA was performed with random hexamers. Via MiXCR, TCRdb re-called the immunoSEQ multiplex PCR reads, giving one row per CDR3 protein. The table has approximately 110,000 distinct CDR3 sequences, around 95% seen once. The V and J genes are TRBV27 and TRBJ2-5, with D perhaps matching TRBD2 (5 bases). Sequencing was done on a sample of CD4+ T cells from PBMCs. This TCR was sampled from a human donor in good health. This chain's CDR3 is CASSSSVDSRRGTQYF. DNA of the CDR3: TGTGCCAGCAGTTCATCCGTGGACTCCCGACGAGGGACCCAGTACTTC.